This record looks at one T cell receptor beta chain sequence and its context. The data stem from a study of blood T cell repertoires in COVID-19. Study-wide context: Sites in the United States, Italy and Spain provided acute and convalescent COVID-19 samples. Sources were T cells, B-cell-depleted T cells, or PBMCs; the material itself was cDNA or gDNA.

Authors' methods: Reference gene primer amplification gave nucleated cell count estimates. Assay used: immunoSEQ multiplex PCR; TCRdb lists only in-frame clones, some missing. V and J calls and clone size are copied from that table; D and trimming were computed from the DNA. The table has 55,000 to 80,000 clones, around 82% seen once. Germline V gives CDR1 SGHVS, CDR2 FNYEAQ. Germline trimming cut 5 bases from V and 3 bases from J; bases unmatched to any gene: 14. This CDR3 region has 19 residues. The sequencing sample was made of peripheral blood. V gene TRBV7-6 combines with J gene TRBJ2-1, with TRBD2 matching 12 bases. This clonotype originated in a human donor in a cohort sampled during active COVID-19. CDR3 amino acids: CASSRNLASGRAYYNEQFF. CDR3 nucleotide sequence: TGTGCCAGCAGCCGAAATTTGGCTAGCGGGAGGGCCTACTACAATGAGCAGTTCTTC.